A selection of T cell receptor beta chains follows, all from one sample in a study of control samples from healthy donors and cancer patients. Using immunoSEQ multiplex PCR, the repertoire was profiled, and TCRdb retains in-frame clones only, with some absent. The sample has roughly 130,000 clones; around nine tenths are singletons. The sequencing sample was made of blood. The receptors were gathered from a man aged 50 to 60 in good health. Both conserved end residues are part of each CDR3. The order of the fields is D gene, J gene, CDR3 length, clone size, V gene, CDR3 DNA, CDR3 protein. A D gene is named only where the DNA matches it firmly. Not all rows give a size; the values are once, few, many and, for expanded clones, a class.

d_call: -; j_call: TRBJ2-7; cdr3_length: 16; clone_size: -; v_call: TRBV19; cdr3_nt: TGTGCCAGTAGCCAATACACAGGGCGCACCTTCTACGAGCAGTACTTC; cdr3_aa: CASSQYTGRTFYEQYF
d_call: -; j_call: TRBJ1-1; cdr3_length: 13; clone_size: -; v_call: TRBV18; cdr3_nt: TGTGCCAGCTCAGAGGGCCTGAACACTGAAGCTTTCTTT; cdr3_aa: CASSEGLNTEAFF
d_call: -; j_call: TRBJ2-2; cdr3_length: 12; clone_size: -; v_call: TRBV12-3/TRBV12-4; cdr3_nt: TGTGCCAGCAGTTTAAATACCGGGGAGCTGTTTTTT; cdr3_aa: CASSLNTGELFF
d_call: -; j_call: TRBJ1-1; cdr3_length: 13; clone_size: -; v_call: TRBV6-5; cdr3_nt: TGTGCCAGCAGTTCCCCCGTTCTTGCTGAAGCTTTCTTT; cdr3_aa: CASSSPVLAEAFF
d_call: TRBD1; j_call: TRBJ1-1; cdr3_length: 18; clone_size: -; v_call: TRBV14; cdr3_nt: TGTGCCAGCAGCCAGGGGGACAGGGGGACCCGGGGGAACACTGAAGCTTTCTTT; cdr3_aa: CASSQGDRGTRGNTEAFF
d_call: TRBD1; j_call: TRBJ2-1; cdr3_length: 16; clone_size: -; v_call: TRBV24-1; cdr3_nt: TGTGCCACCAGTAATTGGACAGGGGGTACCTACAATGAGCAGTTCTTC; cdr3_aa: CATSNWTGGTYNEQFF
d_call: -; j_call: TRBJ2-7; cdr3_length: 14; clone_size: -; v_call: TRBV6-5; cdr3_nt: TGTGCCAGCAGTTCCCCGCTTGGGACCTACGAGCAGTACTTC; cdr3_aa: CASSSPLGTYEQYF
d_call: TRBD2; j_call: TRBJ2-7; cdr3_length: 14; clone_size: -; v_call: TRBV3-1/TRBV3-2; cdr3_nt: TGTGCCAGCAGCTCTAGCGGGGGGACCTACGAGCAGTACTTC; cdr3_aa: CASSSSGGTYEQYF
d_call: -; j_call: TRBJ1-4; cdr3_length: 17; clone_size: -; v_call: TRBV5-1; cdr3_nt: TGCGCCAGCAGCTTGGCCGGGGGCGGGACAACTAATGAAAAACTGTTTTTT; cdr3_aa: CASSLAGGGTTNEKLFF
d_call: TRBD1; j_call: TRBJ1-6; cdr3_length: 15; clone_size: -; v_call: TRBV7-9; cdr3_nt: TGTGCCAGCAGCTTACTGGACAGGGTAGGGTCACCCCTCCACTTT; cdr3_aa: CASSLLDRVGSPLHF
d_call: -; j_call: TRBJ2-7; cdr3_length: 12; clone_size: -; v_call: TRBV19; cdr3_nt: TGTGCCAGTAGTATCGGGGCAGGGGAGCAGTACTTC; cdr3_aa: CASSIGAGEQYF
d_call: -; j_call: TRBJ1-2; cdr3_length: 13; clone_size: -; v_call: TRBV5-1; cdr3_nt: TGCGCCAGCAGCTTCGGACGGGAGTATGGCTACACCTTC; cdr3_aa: CASSFGREYGYTF
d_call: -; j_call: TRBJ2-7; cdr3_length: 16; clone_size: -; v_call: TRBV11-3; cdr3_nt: TGTGCCAGCAGCTTACGGGGGAGGTCGGGAGCCTACGAGCAGTACTTC; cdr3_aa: CASSLRGRSGAYEQYF
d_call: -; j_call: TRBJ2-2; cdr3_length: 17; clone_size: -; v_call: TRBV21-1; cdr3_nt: TGTGCCAGCAGCACTCCGGGACTACCACTCGACACCGGGGAGCTGTTTTTT; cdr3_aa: CASSTPGLPLDTGELFF
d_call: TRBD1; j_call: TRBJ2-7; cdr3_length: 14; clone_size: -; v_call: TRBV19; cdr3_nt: TGTGCCAGTAGTCCGACAGGGAGCCCCCACGAGCAGTACTTC; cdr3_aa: CASSPTGSPHEQYF
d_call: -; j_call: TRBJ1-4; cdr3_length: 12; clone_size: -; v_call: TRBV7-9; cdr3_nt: TGTGCCGGCAGCTTAGTGATGGAAAGGAGAGGGTTT; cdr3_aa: CAGSLVMERRGF
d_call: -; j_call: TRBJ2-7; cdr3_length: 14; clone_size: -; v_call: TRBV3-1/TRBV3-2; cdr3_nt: TGTGCCAGCAGCCAACGGGGGAGATCGGACGAGCAGTACTTC; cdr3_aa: CASSQRGRSDEQYF
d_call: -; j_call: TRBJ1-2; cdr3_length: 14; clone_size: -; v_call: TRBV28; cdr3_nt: TGTGCCAGCAGTTTACTGGGAGCGGGCTATGGCTACACCTTC; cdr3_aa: CASSLLGAGYGYTF
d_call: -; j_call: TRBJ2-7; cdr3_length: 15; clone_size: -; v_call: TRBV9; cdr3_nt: TGTGCCAGCAGCGTAGGGGTCGGGGAATTGTGGGAGCAGTACTTC; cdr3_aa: CASSVGVGELWEQYF
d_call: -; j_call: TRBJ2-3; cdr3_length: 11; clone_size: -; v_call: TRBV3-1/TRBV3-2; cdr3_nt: TGTGCCAGCAGCAACACAGATACGCAGTATTTT; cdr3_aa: CASSNTDTQYF
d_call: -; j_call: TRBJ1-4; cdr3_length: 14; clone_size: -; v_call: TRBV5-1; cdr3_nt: TGCGCCAGCAGCGGGGGACGTGGTAATGAAAAACTGTTTTTT; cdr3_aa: CASSGGRGNEKLFF
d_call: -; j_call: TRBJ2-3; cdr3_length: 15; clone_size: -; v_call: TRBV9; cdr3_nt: TGTGCCAGCAGCGTAGGCGGGACTTACACAGATACGCAGTATTTT; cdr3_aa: CASSVGGTYTDTQYF
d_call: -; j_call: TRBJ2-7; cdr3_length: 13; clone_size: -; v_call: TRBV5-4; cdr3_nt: TGTGCCAGCAGCTTTAGCTCTCTGAGGGAGCAGTACTTC; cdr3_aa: CASSFSSLREQYF
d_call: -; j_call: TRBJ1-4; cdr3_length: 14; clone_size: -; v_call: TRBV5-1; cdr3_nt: TGCGCCAGCAGCTTCCAGGCAACTAATGAAAAACTGTTTTTT; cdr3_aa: CASSFQATNEKLFF
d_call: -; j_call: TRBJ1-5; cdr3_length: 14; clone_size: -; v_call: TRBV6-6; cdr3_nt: TGTGCCAGCAGTTACCTTGGGGACAATCAGCCCCAGCATTTT; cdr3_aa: CASSYLGDNQPQHF
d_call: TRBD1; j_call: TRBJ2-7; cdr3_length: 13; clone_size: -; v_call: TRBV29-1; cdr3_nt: TGCAGCGTATCGACAGGGCCCACCTACGAGCAGTACTTC; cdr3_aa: CSVSTGPTYEQYF
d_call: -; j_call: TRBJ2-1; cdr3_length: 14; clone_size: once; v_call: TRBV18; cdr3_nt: TGTGCCAGCTTCTCAGGGGGGGGCTACAATGAGCAGTTCTTC; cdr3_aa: CASFSGGGYNEQFF
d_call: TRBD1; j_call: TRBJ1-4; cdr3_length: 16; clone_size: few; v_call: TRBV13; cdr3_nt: TGTGCCAGCAGCCTCAACGGACAGGGTCCTGAGGAAAAACTGTTTTTT; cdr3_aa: CASSLNGQGPEEKLFF
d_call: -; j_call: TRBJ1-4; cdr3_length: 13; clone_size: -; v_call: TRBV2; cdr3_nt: TGTGCCAGCAGTGAATCAGGGAATGAAAAACTGTTTTTT; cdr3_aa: CASSESGNEKLFF
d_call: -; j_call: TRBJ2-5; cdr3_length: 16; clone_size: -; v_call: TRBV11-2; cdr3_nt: TGTGCCAGCAGCCCAGGGAATCTGATGTACCAAGAGACCCAGTACTTC; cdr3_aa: CASSPGNLMYQETQYF
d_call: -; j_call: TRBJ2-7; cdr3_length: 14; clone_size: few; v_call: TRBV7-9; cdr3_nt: TGTGCCAGCAGCCCGATAGGACCAACCTACGAGCAGTACTTC; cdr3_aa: CASSPIGPTYEQYF
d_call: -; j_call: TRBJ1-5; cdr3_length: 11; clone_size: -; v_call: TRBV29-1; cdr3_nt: TGCAGCGTTGGGGGGAATCAGCCCCAGCATTTT; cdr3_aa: CSVGGNQPQHF
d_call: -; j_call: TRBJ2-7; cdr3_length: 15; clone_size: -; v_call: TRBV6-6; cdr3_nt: TGTGCCAGCAGTTACTCGGTAGCCCAGGACTACGAGCAGTACTTC; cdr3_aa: CASSYSVAQDYEQYF
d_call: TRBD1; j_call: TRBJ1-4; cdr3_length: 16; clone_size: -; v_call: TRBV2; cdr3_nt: TGTGCCAGCAGTGGTGGGACAGACTCAACTAATGAAAAACTGTTTTTT; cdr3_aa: CASSGGTDSTNEKLFF
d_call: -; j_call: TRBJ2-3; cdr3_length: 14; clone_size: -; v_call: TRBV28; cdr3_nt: TGTGCCAGCAGTAGGGGAGTTAGTCCAGATACGCAGTATTTT; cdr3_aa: CASSRGVSPDTQYF
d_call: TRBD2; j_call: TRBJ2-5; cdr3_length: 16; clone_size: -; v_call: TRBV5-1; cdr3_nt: TGCGCCAGCAGCCCCATATCGGGCGGGGGGATCGAGACCCAGTACTTC; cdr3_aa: CASSPISGGGIETQYF